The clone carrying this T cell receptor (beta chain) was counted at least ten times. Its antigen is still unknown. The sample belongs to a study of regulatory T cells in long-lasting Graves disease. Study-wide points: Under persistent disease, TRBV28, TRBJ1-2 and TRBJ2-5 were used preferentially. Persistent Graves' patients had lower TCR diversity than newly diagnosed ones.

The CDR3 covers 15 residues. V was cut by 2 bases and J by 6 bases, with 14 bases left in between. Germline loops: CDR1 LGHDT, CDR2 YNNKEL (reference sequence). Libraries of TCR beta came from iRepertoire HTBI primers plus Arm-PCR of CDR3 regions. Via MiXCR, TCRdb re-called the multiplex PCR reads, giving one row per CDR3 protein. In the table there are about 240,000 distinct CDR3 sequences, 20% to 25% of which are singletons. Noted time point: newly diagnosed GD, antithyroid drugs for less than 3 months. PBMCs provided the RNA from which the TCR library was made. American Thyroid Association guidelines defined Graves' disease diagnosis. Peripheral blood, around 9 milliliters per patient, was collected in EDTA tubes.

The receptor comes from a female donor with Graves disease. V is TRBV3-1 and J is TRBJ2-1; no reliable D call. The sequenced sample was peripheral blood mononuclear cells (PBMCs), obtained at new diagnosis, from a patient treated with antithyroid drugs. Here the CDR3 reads CASSQLASLGNEQFF. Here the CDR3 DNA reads TGTGCCAGCAGCCAACTGGCTAGTTTAGGCAATGAGCAGTTCTTC.